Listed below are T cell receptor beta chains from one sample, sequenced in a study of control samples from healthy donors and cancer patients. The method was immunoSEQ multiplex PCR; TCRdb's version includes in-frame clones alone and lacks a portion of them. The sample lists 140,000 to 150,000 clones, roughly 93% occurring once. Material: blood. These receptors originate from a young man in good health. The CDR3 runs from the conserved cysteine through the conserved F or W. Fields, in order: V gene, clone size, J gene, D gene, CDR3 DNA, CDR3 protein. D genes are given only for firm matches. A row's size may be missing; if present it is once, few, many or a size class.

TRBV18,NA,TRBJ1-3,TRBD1,TGTGCCAGCTCACCCCGGGACAGGAGCTTTTATTTCGTGGACACCATATATTTT,CASSPRDRSFYFVDTIYF
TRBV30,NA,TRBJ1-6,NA,TGTGCCTGGAGTGTAACAGCCCTCCACTTT,CAWSVTALHF
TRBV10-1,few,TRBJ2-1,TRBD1,TGCGCCCCTCCCGGGACAGGGGTTCATTGGGGTGAGCAGTTCTTC,CAPPGTGVHWGEQFF
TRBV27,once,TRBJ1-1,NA,TGTGCCAGCAGTTTACAGGCGAACACTGAAGCTTTCTTT,CASSLQANTEAFF
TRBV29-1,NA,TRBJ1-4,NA,TGCAGCGGACTGGGGGCCGACCCCGCGACCGCCGGTGAAAAACTGTTTTTT,CSGLGADPATAGEKLFF
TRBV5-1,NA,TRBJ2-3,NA,TGCGCCAGCAGCTTGGTGGGGGACAGCACAGATACGCAGTATTTT,CASSLVGDSTDTQYF
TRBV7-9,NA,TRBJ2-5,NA,TGTGCCAGCAGCAAGAGTGGGGACGGGGTGTCGGAGACCCAGTACTTC,CASSKSGDGVSETQYF
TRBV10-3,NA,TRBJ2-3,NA,TGTGCCATCAGTGAGTCGCGCGGTTACACAGATACGCAGTATTTT,CAISESRGYTDTQYF
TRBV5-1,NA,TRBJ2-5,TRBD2,TGCGCCAGCAGCTTCGGTGGTGGCGTGGGACTACAAGAGACCCAGTACTTC,CASSFGGGVGLQETQYF
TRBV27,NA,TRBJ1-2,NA,TGTGCCAGCAGTTTATACGGGCCCAGAGGCTACACCTTC,CASSLYGPRGYTF
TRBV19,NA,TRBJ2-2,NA,TGTGCCAGTAGTATGGGGGCCGGGGAGCTGTTTTTT,CASSMGAGELFF
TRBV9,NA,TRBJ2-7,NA,TGTGCCAGCAGCCCTCGAAACGCAGGGTGGACTCACGAGCAGTACTTC,CASSPRNAGWTHEQYF
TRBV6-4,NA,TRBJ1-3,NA,TGTGCCAGCAGTGACAACTCTGGAAACACCATATATTTT,CASSDNSGNTIYF
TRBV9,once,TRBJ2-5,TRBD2,TGTGCCAGCAGCGTAGTAGCGGGAGGGGAGACCCAGTACTTC,CASSVVAGGETQYF
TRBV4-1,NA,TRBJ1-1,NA,TGCGCCAGCAGCCAAGTCGAGTGGACTGAAGCTTTCTTT,CASSQVEWTEAFF
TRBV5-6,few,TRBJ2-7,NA,TGTGCCAGCAGCTCCGATACTACCTACGAGCAGTACTTC,CASSSDTTYEQYF
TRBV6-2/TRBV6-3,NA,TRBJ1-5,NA,TGTGCCAGCAGTTATTTTGGGGAGCTGGGCCAGCCCCAGCATTTT,CASSYFGELGQPQHF
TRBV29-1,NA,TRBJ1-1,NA,TGCAGCGTCTTGACAGATGAAGCTTTCTTT,CSVLTDEAFF
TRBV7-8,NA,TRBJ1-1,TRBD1,TGTGCCAGCAGCTTAGATAGGACAGGGGTTCTCGAAGCTTTCTTT,CASSLDRTGVLEAFF
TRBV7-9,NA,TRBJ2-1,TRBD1,TGTGCCAGCAGCTTAGTTCATCAGGGGGCAGGCAATGAGCAGTTCTTC,CASSLVHQGAGNEQFF
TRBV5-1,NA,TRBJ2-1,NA,TGCGCCAGCAGCCCTACAGGTGATGAGCAGTTCTTC,CASSPTGDEQFF
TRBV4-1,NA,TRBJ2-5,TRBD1,TGCGCCAGCAGCCGCCGGGACAGTAACCAAGAGACCCAGTACTTC,CASSRRDSNQETQYF
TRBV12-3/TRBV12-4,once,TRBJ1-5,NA,TGTGCCAGCAGCTCAGGGCGGAATCAGCCCCAGCATTTT,CASSSGRNQPQHF
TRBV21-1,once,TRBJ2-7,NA,TGTGCCAGCGAAATGGCTGGCGCGCACTCCTACGAGCAGTACTTC,CASEMAGAHSYEQYF
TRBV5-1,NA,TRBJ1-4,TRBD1,TGCGCCAGCAGGAAAAGTATGGGGACAGGGGTTGAAAAACTGTTTTTT,CASRKSMGTGVEKLFF
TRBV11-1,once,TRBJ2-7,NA,TGTGCCAGCAGCTACCAGGATTATTCCTACGAGCAGTACTTC,CASSYQDYSYEQYF
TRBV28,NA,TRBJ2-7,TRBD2,TGTGCCAGCAGGAGTAGCGGGGCATGGGGCGAGCAGTACTTC,CASRSSGAWGEQYF
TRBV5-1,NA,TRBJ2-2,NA,TGCGCCAGCAGCTTGGAAGGATCGGTCACCGGGGAGCTGTTTTTT,CASSLEGSVTGELFF
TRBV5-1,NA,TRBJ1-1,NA,TGCGCCAGCAGCTTGCTACAGGGAGGAAACACTGAAGCTTTCTTT,CASSLLQGGNTEAFF
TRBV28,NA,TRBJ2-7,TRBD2,TGTGCCAGCAGCCCCCAGACTAGCGGGTTTTACGAGCAGTACTTC,CASSPQTSGFYEQYF
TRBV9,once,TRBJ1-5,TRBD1,TGTGCCAGCAGCGCTGACAGGGTAGACAATCAGCCCCAGCATTTT,CASSADRVDNQPQHF
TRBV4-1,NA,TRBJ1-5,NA,TGCGCCAGCAGCCAAGATTCAGGGCGCGGCAATCAGCCCCAGCATTTT,CASSQDSGRGNQPQHF
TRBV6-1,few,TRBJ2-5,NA,TGTGCCAGCAGTGAACTAGGGGAGACCCAGTACTTC,CASSELGETQYF
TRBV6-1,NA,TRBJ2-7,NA,TGTGCCAGCAGTGAACTCAGCTACGAGCAGTACTTC,CASSELSYEQYF
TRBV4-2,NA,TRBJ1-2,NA,TGTGCCAGCAGCCCCCGCGCCGAAAGCTATGGCTACACCTTC,CASSPRAESYGYTF
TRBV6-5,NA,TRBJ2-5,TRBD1,TGTGCCAGCAGTCGGACAGGGCCCCAAGAGACCCAGTACTTC,CASSRTGPQETQYF
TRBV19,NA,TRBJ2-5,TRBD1,TGTGCCAGTAGTATCTCCGGGACAGTACAAGAGACCCAGTACTTC,CASSISGTVQETQYF
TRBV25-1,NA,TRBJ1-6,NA,TGTGCCAGCAGTGACCCCGACCTCCCGCGGACTTCACCCCTCCACTTT,CASSDPDLPRTSPLHF
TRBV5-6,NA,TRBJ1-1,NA,TGTGCCAGCAGCTCGGCAGGTGATCCCACTGAAGCTTTCTTT,CASSSAGDPTEAFF